The rows below give T cell receptor beta chains drawn from one sample of a study of blood T cell repertoires in COVID-19. TCRdb's copy holds only in-frame clones and misses some; the assay was immunoSEQ multiplex PCR. The table shows some 180,000 clones, with 75% to 95% occurring only once. The sequencing sample was made of peripheral blood. Receptors were obtained from a man in his fifties or sixties with acute or convalescent COVID-19. Each CDR3 is given with its conserved first and last residue. D genes are given only for firm matches. Clone size is shown for a subset of rows, as once, few, many or a class of expanded clone.

abundance	j_gene	d_gene	v_gene	CDR3aa	CDR3nt
.	TRBJ2-7	.	TRBV29-1	CSVEQGIGEQYF	TGCAGCGTTGAACAGGGAATTGGAGAGCAGTACTTC
.	TRBJ1-1	.	TRBV6-4	CASSDSAGGSTEAFF	TGTGCCAGCAGTGACTCTGCCGGAGGAAGCACTGAAGCTTTCTTT
.	TRBJ1-2	TRBD1	TRBV19	CASSTQGHPNYGYTF	TGTGCCAGTAGTACACAGGGGCACCCTAACTATGGCTACACCTTC
.	TRBJ2-6	.	TRBV27	CASSGSSGANVLTF	TGTGCCAGCAGTGGGAGCTCTGGGGCCAACGTCCTGACTTTC
.	TRBJ2-2	.	TRBV19	CASSIVAGELFF	TGTGCCAGTAGTATAGTAGCCGGGGAGCTGTTTTTT
.	TRBJ1-4	TRBD1	TRBV5-4	CASSWDRDEKLFF	TGTGCCAGCAGCTGGGACAGGGATGAAAAACTGTTTTTT
.	TRBJ2-2	.	TRBV5-1	CASSLTRRQYTGELFF	TGCGCCAGCAGCTTGACTCGAAGACAGTATACCGGGGAGCTGTTTTTT
.	TRBJ2-1	TRBD1	TRBV2	CANRDRGRNEQFF	TGTGCCAACAGGGACAGGGGGCGGAATGAGCAGTTCTTC
once	TRBJ1-5	.	TRBV28	CASSLFLDSPTNQPQHF	TGTGCCAGCAGTTTATTTTTGGACAGTCCTACTAATCAGCCCCAGCATTTT
.	TRBJ1-2	TRBD1	TRBV15	CATSRDLAGTALDNYGYTF	TGTGCCACCAGCAGAGATCTCGCCGGGACAGCCTTAGATAACTATGGCTACACCTTC
.	TRBJ1-6	TRBD1	TRBV19	CASSKGQGYNSPLHF	TGTGCCAGTAGCAAGGGACAGGGCTATAATTCACCCCTCCACTTT
.	TRBJ1-2	TRBD1	TRBV6-5	CASRPQGALGYTF	TGTGCCAGCAGACCACAGGGGGCTCTTGGCTACACCTTC
.	TRBJ1-2	.	TRBV4-1	CASSRAPTETNYGYTF	TGCGCCAGCAGCCGAGCCCCGACAGAGACTAACTATGGCTACACCTTC
few	TRBJ2-4	.	TRBV4-1	CASSHRGWPKNIQYF	TGCGCCAGCAGCCATCGCGGGTGGCCCAAAAACATTCAGTACTTC
.	TRBJ1-1	.	TRBV9	CASSARGPNTEAFF	TGTGCCAGCAGCGCCAGGGGACCGAACACTGAAGCTTTCTTT
.	TRBJ1-3	.	TRBV7-9	CASAREAIGNTIYF	TGTGCCAGCGCGAGGGAGGCAATTGGAAACACCATATATTTT
.	TRBJ1-2	.	TRBV4-3	CASSQDLAGISGYTF	TGCGCCAGCAGCCAAGATCTAGCCGGGATCTCTGGCTACACCTTC
.	TRBJ2-3	TRBD2	TRBV5-4	CASSPTSGGGKDTQYF	TGTGCCAGCAGCCCGACTAGCGGGGGGGGAAAAGATACGCAGTATTTT
.	TRBJ1-5	.	TRBV19	CASSRGSSGNQPQHF	TGTGCCAGTAGTCGGGGGTCGAGCGGCAATCAGCCCCAGCATTTT
.	TRBJ2-5	TRBD1	TRBV2	CASVGQGRETQYF	TGTGCCAGCGTTGGACAGGGGAGGGAGACCCAGTACTTC